This T cell receptor beta chain was sequenced during a study of blood T cell repertoires in COVID-19. In the study overall: Both acute and convalescent COVID-19 samples were obtained from the United States, Italy and Spain.

Method: immunoSEQ multiplex PCR; TCRdb's copy keeps in-frame clones and lacks some. Here the sample spans just under 55,000 clones, over 90% being singletons. This CDR3 is built from 18 residues. CDR1 PRHDT and CDR2 FYEKMQ come from the germline V gene (reference sequence). J lost 2 bases, V lost 5 bases, and 8 bases had no gene match. What was sequenced was peripheral blood. V is TRBV13 and J is TRBJ2-3; 15 bases fit TRBD2. This receptor was taken from a man aged 50 to 60 with acute or convalescent COVID-19. This CDR3 is CASSPRTSGREFTDTQYF. Written as DNA, the CDR3 is TGTGCCAGCAGCCCGAGGACTAGCGGGAGGGAATTCACAGATACGCAGTATTTT.